This T cell receptor beta chain was captured by sequencing in a study of cytomegalovirus exposure and HLA in healthy donors. General study results and limits: That first-cohort TCR clusters tended to co-occur in the roughly 110 validation repertoires was found in a later analysis.

The germline V gene has CDR1 SGHTA and CDR2 FQGNSA. With 5 bases clipped from V and 5 bases from J, the junction kept 6 bases outside the gene matches. The CDR3 is made up of 13 amino acids. Worth noting for this clone: The antigen is not known.

This table comes from immunoSEQ multiplex PCR, and its TCRdb copy is limited to in-frame clones, with some not included. The sample lists fewer than 300,000 clones; roughly 90% were seen once. The TCR originated in a woman aged 18 to 35 in good health and CMV-seronegative. The rearrangement links TRBV7-2 to TRBJ2-7, with 7 bases that match TRBD2. The sample comprised PBMCs. This chain's CDR3 is CASSARLANEQYF. For the CDR3, the DNA is TGTGCCAGCAGCGCAAGACTAGCAAACGAGCAGTACTTC.